A single sample is the source of the 7 T cell receptor beta chains below, sequenced in a study of blood T cells in healthy people across ages (dated by TCRdb to between 2015 and 2016). The library was built by means of 5' RACE. These reads were obtained on an Illumina HiSeq 2500. A second 7 to 11 cycle PCR used a sample-barcoded 5' primer and a J-beta primer mix. Starting from the raw public reads, TCRdb applied fastp trimming at Q25, assembled clones with MiXCR and retained in-frame beta chains. Rows with a matching CDR3 protein are joined into one entry that keeps the most common DNA and genes. This sample holds 720,000 or so distinct CDR3 sequences; approximately 40% were observed only once. The top ten hold around 30% of the sample. Sequences were obtained from blood. Every receptor here comes from a man older than 75 in good health.

This clonotype was detected a few times. The chain employs TRBV14 and TRBJ1-1; no definite D call. CDR3 length equals 16 residues. Germline CDR1 is SGHDN and CDR2 is FVKESK. Trimming removed 2 bases from V and 1 base from J, with 14 bases in between. The CDR3 nucleotides read TGTGCCAGCAGCCAATTCCAGTCCGGTAGGAACACTGAAGCTTTCTTT. As protein: CASSQFQSGRNTEAFF.

This clonotype was found a few times. In nucleotides, the CDR3 is TGTGCCAGCAGCTTAGTACAGGGCAATAATTCACCCCTCCACTTT. Translating it yields CASSLVQGNNSPLHF. The chain combines TRBV7-9 with TRBJ1-6; weak D call: TRBD1 (6 bases). This CDR3 comprises 15 residues. The ends were cut back, 1 base at V and 5 bases at J, with 9 bases in the middle. Germline V CDR1 and CDR2: SEHNR, FQNEAQ (reference sequence).

This clonotype was observed many times. The V and J genes are TRBV18 and TRBJ2-6; perhaps TRBD1 as D (6 bases). V lost 0 bases to trimming and J lost 0 bases, with 9 bases between them. The CDR3 has 17 amino acids. CDR1 KGHSH and CDR2 LQKENI come from the germline V gene. In nucleotides, the CDR3 is TGTGCCAGCTCACCACCCCAGGGGTACTCTGGGGCCAACGTCCTGACTTTC. Amino acids: CASSPPQGYSGANVLTF. Full variable domain (rest looked up from reference TRBV18 and TRBJ2-6): NAGVMQNPRHLVRRRGQEARLRCSPMKGHSHVYWYRQLPEEGLKFMVYLQKENIIDESGMPKERFSAEFPKEGPSILRIQQVVRGDSAAYFCASSPPQGYSGANVLTFGAGSRLTVL.

This chain's CDR3 is CASLRQGASNQPQHF. Here the CDR3 DNA reads TGTGCCAGCCTCCGACAGGGGGCAAGCAATCAGCCCCAGCATTTT. The genes are TRBV6-6 and TRBJ1-5; 10 bases are a match to TRBD1. The V segment lost 8 bases and the J segment 1 base; nucleotides outside the gene matches: 5. Per the germline V gene, CDR1 is MNHNY and CDR2 is SVGAGI (reference sequence). The CDR3 spans 15 residues.

Remarks on this clonotype: One junction end disagrees with the germline gene, perhaps due to a read error. The chain carries TRBV7-2 and TRBJ1-1; D call uncertain. This CDR3 has 12 amino acids. CDR1 and CDR2 (germline): SGHTA, FQGNSA. The CDR3 bases are TGTGCCAGCAGCCTAGCTCGAATTGAAGCTTTCTTT. Translated, it gives CASSLARIEAFF.

This clonotype was counted between two and nine times. V is TRBV6-1 and J is TRBJ2-4, with D possibly being TRBD2 (5 bases). From germline, CDR1 is MNHNS and CDR2 SASEGT. The CDR3 spans 13 residues. V was cut by 10 bases and J by 1 base, with 11 bases left in between. The CDR3 here is CATEGFAKNIQYF. In DNA, the CDR3 is TGTGCCACCGAGGGATTTGCCAAAAACATTCAGTACTTC.

The CDR3 DNA follows: TGCAGGGCCCTCGGGCAGGGGACCTACAATGAGCAGTTCTTC. Translated, it gives CRALGQGTYNEQFF. The J gene is TRBJ2-1, the V gene TRBV20-1, with D possibly being TRBD1 (6 bases). CDR3 size: 14 residues. Germline V gene lookup returns CDR1 DFQATT and CDR2 SNEGSKA (reference sequence).